This T cell receptor beta chain was sequenced for a study of beta chain features in type 1 diabetes. Study overall: Similarity in age, gender and cell yields was seen between patients and healthy donors. Study-level points and caveats: Within each of all four CD4+ subsets, Type 1 diabetes patients had TCRB CDR3s that were moderately but significantly shorter.

About this clone: Its target is not known.

Germline CDR1 SGHDN, CDR2 FVKESK. This CDR3 region has 13 residues. The germline V and J ends were trimmed by 1 base and 5 bases, with 7 bases remaining between them. As every portion of the isolated RNA was reverse transcribed, the sequencing read expressed TCRB transcripts. Profiling relied on immunoSEQ multiplex PCR, and the TCRdb table lists in-frame clones only, not all of them. This table holds 600,000 to 700,000 clones, under 15% found once. Blood was drawn once from each donor into heparinised tubes. The draws averaged about 0.11 L. This TCR came from a man younger than 35 with type 1 diabetes. The sequenced sample was naive CD4+ T cells from blood. The V gene is TRBV14, the J gene TRBJ2-3; maybe TRBD2 (5 bases). The CDR3 DNA is TGTGCCAGCAGCCAAGTCGGGAAAGATACGCAGTATTTT. Residues: CASSQVGKDTQYF.